Listed here is a single T cell receptor beta chain. Its target is not known. The CDR3 length is 15 residues. V lost 8 bases and J lost 4; bases outside the gene matches: 9. Germline V gene data show CDR1 as MNHEY and CDR2 as SVGAGI. A J-beta primer mix and a sample-barcoded 5' primer were used in a second PCR of roughly 7 to 12 cycles. From each sample, at least 3 million paired-end reads containing CDR3 were obtained. Using its own MiXCR run on the 5' RACE reads, TCRdb lists one record per CDR3 protein. The data hold fewer than 1.5 million distinct CDR3 sequences, with around two fifths observed a single time. This entry is derived from a study of blood T cells in healthy people across ages. Regarding the study as a whole: Diversity was higher, and naive CD4+ cells more numerous, in long-lived donors than in aged donors.

Sequencing used blood. The TCR sequence derives from a woman younger than 35 in good health. This chain links TRBV6-5 with TRBJ2-1; 9 bases map to TRBD1. CDR3 sequence (DNA): TGTGCCAGCCGATCCGGGACAGGGCCTTACAATGAGCAGTTCTTC. Translated: CASRSGTGPYNEQFF.